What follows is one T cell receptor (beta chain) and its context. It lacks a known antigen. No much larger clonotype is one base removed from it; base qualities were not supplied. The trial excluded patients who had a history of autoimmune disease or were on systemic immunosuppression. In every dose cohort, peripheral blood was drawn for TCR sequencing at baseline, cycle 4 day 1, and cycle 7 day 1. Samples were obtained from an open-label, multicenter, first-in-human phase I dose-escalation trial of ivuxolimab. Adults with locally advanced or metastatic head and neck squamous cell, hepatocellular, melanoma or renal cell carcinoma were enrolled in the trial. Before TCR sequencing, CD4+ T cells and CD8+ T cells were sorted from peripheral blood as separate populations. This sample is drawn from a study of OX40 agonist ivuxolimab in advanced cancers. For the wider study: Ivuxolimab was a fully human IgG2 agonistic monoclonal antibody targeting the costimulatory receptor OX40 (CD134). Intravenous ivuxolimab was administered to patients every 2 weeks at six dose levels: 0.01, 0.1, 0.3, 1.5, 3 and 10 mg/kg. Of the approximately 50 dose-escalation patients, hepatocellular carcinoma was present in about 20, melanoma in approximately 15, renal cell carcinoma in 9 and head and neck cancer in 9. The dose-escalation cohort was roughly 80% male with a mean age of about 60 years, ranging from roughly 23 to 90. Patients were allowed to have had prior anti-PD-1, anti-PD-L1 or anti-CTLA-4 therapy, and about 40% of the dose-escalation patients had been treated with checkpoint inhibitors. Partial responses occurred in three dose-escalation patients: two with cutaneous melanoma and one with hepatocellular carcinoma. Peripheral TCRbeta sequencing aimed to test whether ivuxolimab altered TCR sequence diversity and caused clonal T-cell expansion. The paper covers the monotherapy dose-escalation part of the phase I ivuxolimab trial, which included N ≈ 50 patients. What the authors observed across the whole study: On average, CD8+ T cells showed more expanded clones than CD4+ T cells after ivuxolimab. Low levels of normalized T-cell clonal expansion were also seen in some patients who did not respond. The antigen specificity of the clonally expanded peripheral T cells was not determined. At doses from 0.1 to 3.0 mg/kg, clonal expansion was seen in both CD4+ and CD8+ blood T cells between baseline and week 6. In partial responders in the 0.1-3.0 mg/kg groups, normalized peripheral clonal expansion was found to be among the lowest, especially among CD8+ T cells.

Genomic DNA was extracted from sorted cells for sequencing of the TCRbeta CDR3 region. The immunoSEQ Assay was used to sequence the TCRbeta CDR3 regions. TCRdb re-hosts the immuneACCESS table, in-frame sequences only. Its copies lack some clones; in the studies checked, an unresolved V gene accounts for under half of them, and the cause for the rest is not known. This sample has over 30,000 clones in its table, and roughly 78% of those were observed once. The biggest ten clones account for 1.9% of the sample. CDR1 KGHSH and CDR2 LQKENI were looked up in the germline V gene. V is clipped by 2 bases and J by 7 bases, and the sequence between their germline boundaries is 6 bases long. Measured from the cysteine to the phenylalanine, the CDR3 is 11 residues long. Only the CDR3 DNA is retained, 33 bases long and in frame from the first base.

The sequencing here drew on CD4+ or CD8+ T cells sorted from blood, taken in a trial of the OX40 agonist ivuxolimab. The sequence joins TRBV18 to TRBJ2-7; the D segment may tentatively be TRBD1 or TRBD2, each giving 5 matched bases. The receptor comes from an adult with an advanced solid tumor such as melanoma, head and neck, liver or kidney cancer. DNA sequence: TGTGCCAGCTCACCAGGGGGAGAGCAGTACTTC. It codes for CASSPGGEQYF.